This TCR beta chain was recovered during a study of response to subunit inactivated influenza vaccine (dated by TCRdb to between 2018 and 2020). In the study overall: To follow how T cells responded to a trivalent subunit inactivated influenza vaccine, the researchers relied on deep quantitative profiling of the T cell receptor repertoire.

Overall results and qualifications from the work: The authors suggested that each seasonal influenza vaccination may recruit only a limited number of new T cells.

Spanning cysteine to phenylalanine, the CDR3 consists of 15 amino acids. The CDR3 DNA has 45 bases and is translated from base 1. Clipping removes 5 bases from V and 6 bases from J, with 6 as the unmatched junction base count. CDR1 and CDR2 (SEHNR, FQNEAQ) derive from the germline V gene (reference sequence). This clonotype appeared a few times. Which antigen it targets is not known. Base qualities are not recorded, but no much larger clone differs from it by a single base. The library was built by means of RT-PCR. The sample was run on an Illumina HiSeq 2500. TCRdb's own reprocessing of the public reads used fastp at Q25 and MiXCR and kept productive beta chains. Rows merge per CDR3 protein into single entries with the most common DNA and genes. The sample has 550,000 to 800,000 distinct CDR3 sequences on record, less than 20% of them singletons. Jointly, the top ten make up around a tenth of the sample.

Sequences were derived from PBMCs from blood, sampled 11 to 12 days after vaccination. The rearranged chain carries TRBV7-9 and TRBJ2-1; 11 bases in the junction line up with TRBD1. This clonotype originated in a man aged 50-59 years who received an inactivated influenza vaccine. Donor details come from another sample of the same person, matched by shared clones. In nucleotide form, the sequence is TGTGCCAGCAGCACCGGGACAGGGGGTAGCAATGAGCAGTTCTTC. This translates into CASSTGTGGSNEQFF.